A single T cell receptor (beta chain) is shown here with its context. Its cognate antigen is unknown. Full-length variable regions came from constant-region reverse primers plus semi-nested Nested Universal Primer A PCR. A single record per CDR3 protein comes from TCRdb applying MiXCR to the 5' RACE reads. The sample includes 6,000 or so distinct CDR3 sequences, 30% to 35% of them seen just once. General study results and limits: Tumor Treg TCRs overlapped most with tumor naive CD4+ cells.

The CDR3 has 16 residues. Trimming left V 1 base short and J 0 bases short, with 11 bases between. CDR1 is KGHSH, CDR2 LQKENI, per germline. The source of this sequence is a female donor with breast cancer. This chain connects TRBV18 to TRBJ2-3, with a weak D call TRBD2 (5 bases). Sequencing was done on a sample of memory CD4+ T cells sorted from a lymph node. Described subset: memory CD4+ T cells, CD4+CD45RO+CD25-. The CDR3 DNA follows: TGTGCCAGCTCACCACAGGGCACTAGAAGCACAGATACGCAGTATTTT. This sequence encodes CASSPQGTRSTDTQYF.